This entry describes one TCR beta chain. This specimen comes from a study of T cell responses to AZD1222 COVID-19 vaccine. In germline, CDR1 is SGHNT, CDR2 YENEEA. CDR3 length equals 13 residues. Trimming shortened V by 6 bases and J by 6 bases, and 12 bases separated the two germline ends. Profiling relied on immunoSEQ multiplex PCR, and the TCRdb table lists in-frame clones only, not all of them. The sample gives about 84,000 clones, about 86% of which show up once; about 6% is in the top ten. The TCR was taken from an adult who received the AZD1222 COVID-19 vaccine. The chain employs TRBV11-3 and TRBJ1-5; TRBD1 might be the D (5 bases). The sample consisted of peripheral blood, taken 28 days after the second AZD1222 dose. This chain's CDR3 is CASRLGGGQPQHF. CDR3 in DNA: TGTGCCAGCAGACTGGGGGGGGGTCAGCCCCAGCATTTT.